A single sample gave rise to the 25 T cell receptor beta chains below, sequenced in a study of blood T cell repertoires in COVID-19. TCRdb's copy holds only in-frame clones and misses some; the assay was immunoSEQ multiplex PCR. The sample has a few hundred thousand clones; 89% are singletons. The sequencing sample was made of peripheral blood. All receptors derive from a man aged 35-49 years with acute or convalescent COVID-19.

The chain uses TRBV6-1 and TRBJ2-7; no reliable D call. V was pared by 0 bases and J by 0 bases, with 3 bases between. Germline V gene sequence: CDR1 MNHNS, CDR2 SASEGT. The CDR3 covers 13 residues. The CDR3 DNA reads TGTGCCAGCAGTGAAGCCTTCTCCTACGAGCAGTACTTC. This translates into CASSEAFSYEQYF.

The chain carries TRBV27 and TRBJ1-2; D is possibly TRBD1 (5 bases). In germline, CDR1 is MNHEY, CDR2 SMNVEV (reference sequence). V dropped 4 bases and J dropped 1 base, with 7 bases sitting between them. This CDR3 is 13 amino acids long. CDR3 amino acids: CASSWGVNYGYTF. In nucleotides, the CDR3 is TGTGCCAGCAGTTGGGGGGTTAACTATGGCTACACCTTC.

The chain links TRBV19 to TRBJ1-1; D unresolved. Trimming took off 3 bases at V and 9 bases at J, with 8 bases between the two ends. This CDR3 has 11 amino acids. Germline V gives CDR1 LNHDA, CDR2 SQIVND (reference sequence). The CDR3 DNA sequence: TGTGCCAGTAGTATCGGAGGAAAAGCTTTCTTT. It specifies CASSIGGKAFF.

J is TRBJ1-6 and V is TRBV21-1. TRBV21-1 corresponds to a pseudogene. The CDR3 contains 11 residues. As DNA, the CDR3 is TGTGCCAGCAGCATCGATTCACCCCTCCACTTT. Protein product: CASSIDSPLHF.

The J gene is TRBJ2-7, the V gene TRBV19; possibly TRBD2 for D (5 bases). The CDR3 extends over 16 amino acids. Between the trimmed V and J ends, which lost 5 bases and 2 bases, there was a span of 19 bases. Germline CDR1 LNHDA, CDR2 SQIVND (reference sequence). The CDR3 bases are TGTGCCAGTAGTTTCAGAGGAGGTTTAACCCCCTACGAGCAGTACTTC. As protein: CASSFRGGLTPYEQYF.

With regard to this clone: This may be a read error: a much more frequent sequence differs by one nucleotide. V is TRBV5-5 and J is TRBJ1-1, with 8 nucleotides matching TRBD1. J lost 3 bases, V lost 4 bases, and 2 bases had no gene match. CDR1 SGHKS and CDR2 YYEKEE come from the germline V gene (reference sequence). The CDR3 has 13 amino acids. CDR3 in amino acids: CASSKQGDTEAFF. As DNA, the CDR3 is TGTGCCAGCAGCAAACAGGGGGACACTGAAGCTTTCTTT.

DNA of the CDR3: TGTGCCATCAGTGAGTCTATAAGCAGCGGTGAGCAGTTCTTC. As protein: CAISESISSGEQFF. The chain couples TRBV10-3 to TRBJ2-1; the D gene is possibly TRBD2 (5 bases). Germline CDR1 is ENHRY and CDR2 is SYGVKD. Trimming shortened V by 0 bases and J by 9 bases, and 12 bases separated the two germline ends. The CDR3 consists of 14 residues.

The gene calls are TRBV7-2 and TRBJ2-5, with 7 bases lining up with TRBD2. This CDR3 is 15 amino acids long. Germline assignment: CDR1 SGHTA and CDR2 FQGNSA. With 1 base clipped from V and 3 bases from J, the junction kept 5 bases outside the gene matches. Written as DNA, the CDR3 is TGTGCCAGCAGCTTAGATGAGGGGAGGGAAGAGACCCAGTACTTC. As protein: CASSLDEGREETQYF.

CDR3 protein: CASSVAGTGELFF. In DNA, the CDR3 is TGTGCCAGCAGTGTAGCGGGCACCGGGGAGCTGTTTTTT. This rearrangement joins TRBV28 to TRBJ2-2, with 7 nucleotides matching TRBD2. CDR1 MDHEN and CDR2 SYDVKM come from the germline V gene. J was trimmed by 4 bases and V by 5 bases; bases with no gene match: 1. The CDR3 extends over 13 amino acids.

The chain joins TRBV28 to TRBJ1-2; 7 nucleotides match TRBD1. The CDR3 contains 15 residues. Germline CDR1 MDHEN, CDR2 SYDVKM. V trimming: 2 bases; J trimming: 3 bases; junction bases outside the gene matches: 6. The DNA for the CDR3 is TGTGCCAGCAGTTTAGATAGCAGGGGGGACTATGGCTACACCTTC. This sequence encodes CASSLDSRGDYGYTF.

V usage is TRBV6-5 and J usage is TRBJ1-2; TRBD1 aligns across 7 bases. The CDR3 covers 14 residues. Looked up from germline, CDR1 is MNHEY and CDR2 is SVGAGI. Unmatched junction bases numbered 12, after V lost 6 bases and J lost 8 bases. CDR3 sequence (DNA): TGTGCCAGCAGAGACAGGGCCCCCTCAGTAGGCTACACCTTC. Amino acids: CASRDRAPSVGYTF.

CDR3 DNA: TGTGCCACCAGTGACCGTGAACAGGGATTCACAGATACGCAGTATTTT. Residues: CATSDREQGFTDTQYF. The chain couples TRBV24-1 to TRBJ2-3; D may be TRBD1 (6 bases). This CDR3 contains 16 residues. The V end lost 4 bases, the J end lost 2 bases, and 15 bases lay between the germline ends. Germline V gives CDR1 KGHDR, CDR2 SFDVKD.

The rearrangement joins TRBV7-9 to TRBJ1-1; 7 nucleotides align to TRBD1. CDR1 and CDR2 from the germline V gene are SEHNR and FQNEAQ (reference sequence). The CDR3 has 15 amino acids. With V trimmed by 6 bases and J by 2 bases, 9 bases remained unmatched. The CDR3 spells CASRGNRGVNTEAFF. The CDR3 DNA sequence: TGTGCCAGCAGGGGAAACAGGGGCGTCAACACTGAAGCTTTCTTT.

The chain recombines TRBV9 with TRBJ1-2, with 8 bases that match TRBD1. CDR1 and CDR2 (germline): SGDLS, YYNGEE. This CDR3 is 14 amino acids long. Unmatched junction bases numbered 6, after V lost 0 bases and J lost 8 bases. The CDR3 DNA reads as TGTGCCAGCAGCGTAGAGGCAGGGGGCGGGGGCTACACCTTC. Translation gives CASSVEAGGGGYTF.

The V and J genes are TRBV10-3 and TRBJ2-7, with a weak D call TRBD2 (5 bases). Per germline, CDR1 ENHRY and CDR2 SYGVKD. This CDR3 has 12 amino acids. V shed 1 base and J shed 4 bases, with 5 bases lying between them. This chain's CDR3 is CAISEWTYEQYF. The CDR3 nucleotides read TGTGCCATCAGTGAGTGGACTTACGAGCAGTACTTC.

The chain uses TRBV4-1 and TRBJ1-2; D gene ambiguous. The CDR3 contains 13 residues. Trimming cost V 1 base and J 8 bases, with 11 bases left between them. CDR1 and CDR2 (germline): MGHRA, YSYEKL. The CDR3 loop reads CASSQVDEGGYTF. The DNA for the CDR3 is TGCGCCAGCAGCCAAGTGGATGAGGGAGGCTACACCTTC.

The chain combines TRBV6-5 with TRBJ2-3, with TRBD1 as a possible D gene (6 bases). Trimming shortened V by 6 bases and J by 0 bases, and 10 bases separated the two germline ends. Germline CDR1 is MNHEY and CDR2 is SVGAGI. The CDR3 sequence is 14 residues long. The CDR3 is CASSWGRSTDTQYF. The DNA of the CDR3 is TGTGCCAGCAGCTGGGGGCGTAGCACAGATACGCAGTATTTT.

The chain is built from TRBV7-6 and TRBJ2-1; 13 nucleotides agree with TRBD2. CDR1 and CDR2 from the germline V gene are SGHVS and FNYEAQ. J gave up 10 bases and V 4 bases, and 13 bases lay outside the gene matches. This CDR3 is built from 17 residues. The CDR3 DNA reads as TGTGCCAGCAGCTCAGGACATACTAGCGGGGGGGCAAGAGAGCAGTTCTTC. Its protein is CASSSGHTSGGAREQFF.

The chain couples TRBV11-2 to TRBJ2-3; D is undetermined. The germline V gene has CDR1 SGHAT and CDR2 FQNNGV. V dropped 6 bases and J dropped 0 bases, with 13 bases sitting between them. This CDR3 is built from 15 residues. CDR3: CASSIDRDSTDTQYF. DNA for the CDR3: TGTGCCAGCAGTATCGATCGCGATAGCACAGATACGCAGTATTTT.

The chain recombines TRBV3-1 (or the pseudogene TRBV3-2) with TRBJ2-1, with 14 bases lining up with TRBD2. With 3 bases clipped from V and 6 bases from J, the junction kept 4 bases outside the gene matches. Germline V lookup: CDR1 LGHDT, CDR2 YNNKEL (reference sequence). The CDR3 contains 16 residues. The CDR3 reads CASSQPGTSGSNEQFF. As DNA, the CDR3 is TGTGCCAGCAGCCAGCCCGGGACTAGCGGGAGCAATGAGCAGTTCTTC.

The rearrangement joins TRBV19 to TRBJ2-3, with 9 bases fitting TRBD1. Germline CDR1 is LNHDA and CDR2 is SQIVND (reference sequence). The ends lost 5 bases at V and 5 bases at J; junction bases unmatched: 5. The CDR3 covers 14 residues. CDR3 region: CASSPNRGRDTQYF. The CDR3 coding sequence is TGTGCCAGTAGTCCGAACAGGGGGCGAGATACGCAGTATTTT.

The V call is TRBV27, the J call TRBJ2-1; 11 bases map to TRBD1. The CDR3 sequence is 14 residues long. J was trimmed by 6 bases and V by 5 bases; bases with no gene match: 3. CDR1 MNHEY and CDR2 SMNVEV come from the germline V gene (reference sequence). Here the CDR3 DNA reads TGTGCCAGCAGTCCCGGGACAGGGGGCAATGAGCAGTTCTTC. This gives the protein CASSPGTGGNEQFF.

The rearrangement joins TRBV7-5 to TRBJ2-3; the D call of TRBD2 is as the table states it, not checked on the DNA. TRBV7-5 is a recognized pseudogene. The CDR3 totals 17 residues. CDR3 residues: CARRQAGLAGVTDTQYF. The DNA for the CDR3 is TGTGCCAGAAGGCAAGCGGGACTAGCGGGGGTGACAGATACGCAGTATTTT.

The chain uses TRBV5-5 and TRBJ1-4, with TRBD1 matching 10 bases. V gave up 4 bases and J gave up 6 bases; unmatched junction bases: 6. In germline, CDR1 is SGHKS, CDR2 YYEKEE (reference sequence). CDR3 length: 15 residues. CDR3 sequence: CASSTMGTGDEKLFF. The CDR3 coding sequence is TGTGCCAGCAGCACCATGGGGACAGGGGATGAAAAACTGTTTTTT.

Notes on this clone: At one end, the junction sequence differs from germline, possibly due to a read error. The V call is TRBV5-1, the J call TRBJ2-2; TRBD1 matches 9 bases. The CDR3 extends over 16 amino acids. Germline V gene sequence: CDR1 SGHRS, CDR2 YFSETQ. CDR3 sequence reads: CASSLVGTGNPGELFF. DNA for the CDR3: TGCGCCAGCAGCTTGGTGGGGACAGGGAACCCCGGGGAGCTGTTTTTT.